The T cell receptor (beta chain) under discussion was sequenced for a study of molecular identifiers for immune sequencing clone quantification. CDR3 length: 13 residues. Germline V gene sequence: CDR1 MNHEY, CDR2 SVGAGI. In the sort, naive CD8 T cells were defined as CD8+CD4-CCR7+CD45RA+. MiXCR was run by TCRdb on the PCR reads, yielding one entry per CDR3 protein. The sample has about 300,000 distinct CDR3 sequences; roughly 23% are singletons. To note about this clonotype: A single base separates this from a much larger clone, so it may be a read error.

The sample comprised naive CD8+ T cells from blood, with Jurkat cell RNA spiked in. The subset was: FACS-sorted CD8+CD4-CCR7+CD45RA+ naive T cells. The V and J genes are TRBV6-5 and TRBJ2-1, with 9 positions matching TRBD1. The source is a human donor in good health. Some libraries in this study had Jurkat cell RNA spiked in. CDR3 loop: CASSPDRGNERFF. The CDR3, as DNA: TGTGCCAGCAGTCCGGACAGGGGCAATGAGCGGTTCTTC.